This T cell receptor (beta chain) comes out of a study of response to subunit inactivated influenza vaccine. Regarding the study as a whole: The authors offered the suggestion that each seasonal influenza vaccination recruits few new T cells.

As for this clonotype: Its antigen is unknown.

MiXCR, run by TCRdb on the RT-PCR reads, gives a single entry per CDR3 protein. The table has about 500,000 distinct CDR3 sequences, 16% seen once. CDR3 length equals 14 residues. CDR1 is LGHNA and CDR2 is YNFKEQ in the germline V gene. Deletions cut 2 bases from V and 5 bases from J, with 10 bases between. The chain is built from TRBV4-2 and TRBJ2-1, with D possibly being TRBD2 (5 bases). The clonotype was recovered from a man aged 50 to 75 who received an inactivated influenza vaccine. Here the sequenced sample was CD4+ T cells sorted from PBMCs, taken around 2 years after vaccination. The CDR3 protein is CASSQPGRDNEQFF. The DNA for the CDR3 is TGTGCCAGCAGCCAACCTGGGCGGGACAATGAGCAGTTCTTC.